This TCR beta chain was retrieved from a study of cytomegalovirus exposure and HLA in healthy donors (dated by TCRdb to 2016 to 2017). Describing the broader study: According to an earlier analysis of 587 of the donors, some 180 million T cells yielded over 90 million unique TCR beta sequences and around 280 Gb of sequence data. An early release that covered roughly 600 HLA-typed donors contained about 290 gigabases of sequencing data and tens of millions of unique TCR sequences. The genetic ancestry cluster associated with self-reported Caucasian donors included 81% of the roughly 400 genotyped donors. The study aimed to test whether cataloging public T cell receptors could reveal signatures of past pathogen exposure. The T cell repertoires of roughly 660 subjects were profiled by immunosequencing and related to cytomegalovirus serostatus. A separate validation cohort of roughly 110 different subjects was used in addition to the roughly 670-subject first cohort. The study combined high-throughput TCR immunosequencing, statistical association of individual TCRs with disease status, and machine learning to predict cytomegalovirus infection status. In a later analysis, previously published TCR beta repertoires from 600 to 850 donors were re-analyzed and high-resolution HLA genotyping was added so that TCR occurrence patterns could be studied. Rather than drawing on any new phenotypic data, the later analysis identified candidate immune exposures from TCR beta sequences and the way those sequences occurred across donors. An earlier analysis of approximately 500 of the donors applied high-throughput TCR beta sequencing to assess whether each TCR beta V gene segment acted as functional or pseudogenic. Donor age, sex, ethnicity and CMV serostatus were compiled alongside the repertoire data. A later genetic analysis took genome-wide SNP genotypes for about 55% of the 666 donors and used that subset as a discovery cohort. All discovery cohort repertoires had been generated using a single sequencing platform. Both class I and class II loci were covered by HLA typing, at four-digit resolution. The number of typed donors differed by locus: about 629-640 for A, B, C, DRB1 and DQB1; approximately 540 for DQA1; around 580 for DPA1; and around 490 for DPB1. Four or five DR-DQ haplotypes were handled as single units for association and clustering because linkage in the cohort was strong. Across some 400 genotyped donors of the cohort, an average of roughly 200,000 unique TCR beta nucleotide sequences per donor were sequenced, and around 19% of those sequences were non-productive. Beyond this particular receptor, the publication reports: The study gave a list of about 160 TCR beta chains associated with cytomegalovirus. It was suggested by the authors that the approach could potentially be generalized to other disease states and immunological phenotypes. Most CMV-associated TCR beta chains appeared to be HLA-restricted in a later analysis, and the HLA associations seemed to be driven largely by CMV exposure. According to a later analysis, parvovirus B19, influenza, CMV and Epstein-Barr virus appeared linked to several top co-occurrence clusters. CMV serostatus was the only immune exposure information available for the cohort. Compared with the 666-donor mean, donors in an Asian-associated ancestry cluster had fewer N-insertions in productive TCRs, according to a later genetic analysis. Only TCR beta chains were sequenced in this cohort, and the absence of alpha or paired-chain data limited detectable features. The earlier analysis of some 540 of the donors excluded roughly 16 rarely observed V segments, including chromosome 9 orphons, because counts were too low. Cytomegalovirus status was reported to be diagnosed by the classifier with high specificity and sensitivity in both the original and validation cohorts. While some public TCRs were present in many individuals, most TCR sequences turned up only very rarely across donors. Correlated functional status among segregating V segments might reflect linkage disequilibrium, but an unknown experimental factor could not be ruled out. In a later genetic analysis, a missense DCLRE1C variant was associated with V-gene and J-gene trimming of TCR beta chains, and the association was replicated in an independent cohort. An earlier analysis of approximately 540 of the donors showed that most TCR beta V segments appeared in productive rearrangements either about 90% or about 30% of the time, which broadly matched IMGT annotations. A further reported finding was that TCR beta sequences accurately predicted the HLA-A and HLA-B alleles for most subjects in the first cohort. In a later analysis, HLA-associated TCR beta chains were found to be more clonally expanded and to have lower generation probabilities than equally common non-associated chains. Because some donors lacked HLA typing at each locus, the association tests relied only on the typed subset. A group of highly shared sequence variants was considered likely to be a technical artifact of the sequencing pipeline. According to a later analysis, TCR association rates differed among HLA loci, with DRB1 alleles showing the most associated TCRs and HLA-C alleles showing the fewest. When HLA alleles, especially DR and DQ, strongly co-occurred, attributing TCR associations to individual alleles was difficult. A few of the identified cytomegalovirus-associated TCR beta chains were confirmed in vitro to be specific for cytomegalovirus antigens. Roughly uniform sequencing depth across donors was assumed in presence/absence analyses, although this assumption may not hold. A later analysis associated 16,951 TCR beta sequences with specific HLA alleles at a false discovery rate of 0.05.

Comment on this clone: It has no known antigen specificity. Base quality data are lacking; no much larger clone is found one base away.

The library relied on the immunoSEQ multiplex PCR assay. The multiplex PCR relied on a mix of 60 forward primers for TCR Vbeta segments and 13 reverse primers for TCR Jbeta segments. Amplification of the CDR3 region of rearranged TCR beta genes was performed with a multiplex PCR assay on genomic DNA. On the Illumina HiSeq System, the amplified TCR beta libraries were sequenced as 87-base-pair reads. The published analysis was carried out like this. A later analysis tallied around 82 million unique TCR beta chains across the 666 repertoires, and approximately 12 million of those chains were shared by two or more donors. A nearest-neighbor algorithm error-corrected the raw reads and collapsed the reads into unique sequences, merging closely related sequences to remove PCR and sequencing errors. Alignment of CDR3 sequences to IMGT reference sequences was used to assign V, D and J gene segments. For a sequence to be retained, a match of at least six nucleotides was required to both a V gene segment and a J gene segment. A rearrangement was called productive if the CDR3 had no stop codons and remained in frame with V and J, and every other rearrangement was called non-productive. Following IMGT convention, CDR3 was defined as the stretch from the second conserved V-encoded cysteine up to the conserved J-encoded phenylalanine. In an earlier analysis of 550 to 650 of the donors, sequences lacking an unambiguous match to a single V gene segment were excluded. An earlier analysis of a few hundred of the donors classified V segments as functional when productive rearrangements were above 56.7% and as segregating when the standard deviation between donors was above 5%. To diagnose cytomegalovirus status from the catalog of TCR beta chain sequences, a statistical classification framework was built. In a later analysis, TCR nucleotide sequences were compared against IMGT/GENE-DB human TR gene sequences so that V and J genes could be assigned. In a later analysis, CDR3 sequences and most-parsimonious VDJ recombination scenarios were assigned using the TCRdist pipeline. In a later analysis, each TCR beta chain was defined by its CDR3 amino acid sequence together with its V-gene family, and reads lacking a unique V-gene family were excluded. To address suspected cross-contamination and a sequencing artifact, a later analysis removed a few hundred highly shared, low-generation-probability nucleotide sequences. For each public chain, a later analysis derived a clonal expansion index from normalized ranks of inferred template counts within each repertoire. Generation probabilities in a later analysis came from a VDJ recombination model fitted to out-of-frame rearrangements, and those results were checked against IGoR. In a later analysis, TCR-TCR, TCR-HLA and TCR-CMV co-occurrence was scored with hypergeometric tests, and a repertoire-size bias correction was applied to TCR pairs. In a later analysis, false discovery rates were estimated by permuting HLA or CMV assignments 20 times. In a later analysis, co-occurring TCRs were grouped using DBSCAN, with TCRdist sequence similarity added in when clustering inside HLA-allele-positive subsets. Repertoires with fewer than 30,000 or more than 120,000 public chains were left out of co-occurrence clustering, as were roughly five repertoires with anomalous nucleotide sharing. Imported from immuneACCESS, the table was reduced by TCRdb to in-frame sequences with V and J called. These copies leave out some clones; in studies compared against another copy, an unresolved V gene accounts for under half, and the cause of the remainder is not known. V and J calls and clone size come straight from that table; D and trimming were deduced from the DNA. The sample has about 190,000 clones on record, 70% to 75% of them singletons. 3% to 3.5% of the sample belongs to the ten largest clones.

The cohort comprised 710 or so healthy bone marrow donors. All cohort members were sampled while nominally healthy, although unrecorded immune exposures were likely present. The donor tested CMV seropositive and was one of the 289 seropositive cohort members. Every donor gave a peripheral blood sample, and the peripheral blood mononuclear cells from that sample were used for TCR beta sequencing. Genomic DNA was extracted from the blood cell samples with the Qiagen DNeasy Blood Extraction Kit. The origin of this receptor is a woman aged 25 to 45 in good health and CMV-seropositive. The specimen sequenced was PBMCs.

CDR3 sequence: CASSEARTGAETQYF. Here is the DNA: TGTGCCAGCAGTGAAGCGAGGACAGGGGCAGAGACCCAGTACTTC. The sequence is built from TRBV2 and TRBJ2-5; TRBD1 matches 9 bases in the middle. Including the terminal cysteine and phenylalanine, the CDR3 comprises 15 residues. CDR3 DNA only is kept here, 45 bases in frame from base 1. Trimming takes 0 bases off V and 4 bases off J; junction bases not matched to a gene: 3. As encoded in the germline V gene, CDR1 is SNHLY while CDR2 is FYNNEI.